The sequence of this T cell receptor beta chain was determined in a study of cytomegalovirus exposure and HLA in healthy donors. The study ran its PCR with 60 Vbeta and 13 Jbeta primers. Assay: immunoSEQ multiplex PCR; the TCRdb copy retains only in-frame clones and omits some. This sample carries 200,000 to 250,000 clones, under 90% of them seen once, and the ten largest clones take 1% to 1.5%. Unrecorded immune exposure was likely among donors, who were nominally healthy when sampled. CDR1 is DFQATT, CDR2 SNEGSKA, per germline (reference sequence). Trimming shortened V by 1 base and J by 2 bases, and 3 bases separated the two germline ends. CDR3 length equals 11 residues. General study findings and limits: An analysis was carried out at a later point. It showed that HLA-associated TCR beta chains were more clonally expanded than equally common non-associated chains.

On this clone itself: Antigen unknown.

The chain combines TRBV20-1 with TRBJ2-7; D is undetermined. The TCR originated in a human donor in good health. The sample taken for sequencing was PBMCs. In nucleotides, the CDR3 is TGCAGTGCTAGAGCGGCCTACGAGCAGTACTTC. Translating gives CSARAAYEQYF.